Presented here are 18 T cell receptor beta chains from one specimen sequenced in a study of cytomegalovirus exposure and HLA in healthy donors. The PCR was carried out with 60 Vbeta primers and 13 Jbeta primers. Sequencing was performed with immunoSEQ multiplex PCR; in TCRdb, only in-frame clones are kept and a portion is missing. The sample contains 110,000 or so clones, roughly four fifths of which appear only once. Sequences were obtained from PBMCs. The origin of the receptors is a man in his forties in good health and CMV-seronegative.

This clone appeared a few times. This sequence joins TRBV6-1 and TRBJ1-5, with TRBD1 matching 8 bases. This CDR3 has 14 amino acids. CDR1 is MNHNS and CDR2 is SASEGT in the germline V gene. The trim removed 4 bases at V and 7 bases at J, leaving 6 bases unmatched. The CDR3 nucleotides read TGTGCCAGCAGTGTTGACAGGGGTCAACAGCCCCAGCATTTT. Its translation is CASSVDRGQQPQHF.

This chain connects TRBV5-1 to TRBJ2-5, with TRBD2 identical over 11 bases. Germline V lookup: CDR1 SGHRS, CDR2 YFSETQ. V lost 4 bases, J lost 1 base, and 6 bases stayed unmatched. The CDR3 is 16 amino acids. This CDR3 is CASSGGGLAGQETQYF. In DNA form, the CDR3 reads TGCGCCAGCAGCGGGGGAGGACTAGCGGGCCAAGAGACCCAGTACTTC.

The J gene is TRBJ2-1, the V gene TRBV19; 9 bases agree with TRBD2. This CDR3 has 14 residues. The germline V gene encodes CDR1 LNHDA and CDR2 SQIVND (reference sequence). V shed 7 bases and J 6 bases; nucleotides not matched to a gene: 7. The DNA for the CDR3 is TGTGCCAGTAAGCAGCGGGAGGTGGGCAATGAGCAGTTCTTC. Translation gives CASKQREVGNEQFF.

The rearrangement links TRBV7-6 to TRBJ1-1; 10 positions agree with TRBD1. The length of the CDR3 is 18 residues. V shed 1 base, J shed 5 bases, and the junction held 13 bases outside the gene matches. Germline-derived CDR1 and CDR2 are SGHVS and FNYEAQ. CDR3 in DNA: TGTGCCAGCAGCTTAGACGGGGGACAGGGGCGGGTAAGGACTGAAGCTTTCTTT. It codes for CASSLDGGQGRVRTEAFF.

The chain is built from TRBV29-1 and TRBJ2-5; 11 nucleotides line up with TRBD1. The DNA end favors TRBJ2-7, so the J call may be wrong. CDR3 size: 16 residues. Germline V gives CDR1 SQVTM, CDR2 ANQGSEA. As DNA, the CDR3 is TGCAGCGTTGAGGGTTTGGGGGACAGGGGGTCGTACGAGCAGTACTTC. Protein: CSVEGLGDRGSYEQYF.

The chain links TRBV27 to TRBJ1-1; perhaps TRBD1 as D (5 bases). Germline CDR1 MNHEY, CDR2 SMNVEV (reference sequence). The CDR3 is 13 amino acids. V was trimmed by 6 bases and J by 3 bases, leaving 11 bases between them. CDR3 sequence: CASSSRGHTEAFF. In DNA form, the CDR3 reads TGTGCCAGCAGCTCAAGGGGCCACACTGAAGCTTTCTTT.

This clone was found once. The chain couples TRBV6-1 to TRBJ1-2; 10 bases map to TRBD1. The CDR3 sequence is 14 residues long. The trim removed 5 bases at V and 8 bases at J, leaving 8 bases unmatched. Germline CDR1 reads MNHNS; CDR2 reads SASEGT. CDR3: CASSLRQGARGYTF. The CDR3 region has the DNA TGTGCCAGCAGTCTTCGACAGGGGGCTCGGGGCTACACCTTC.

Only one count was recorded for this clone. This chain joins TRBV5-5 and TRBJ1-6, with 10 bases that match TRBD1. The V segment lost 4 bases and the J segment 5 bases; nucleotides outside the gene matches: 9. Germline CDR1 is SGHKS and CDR2 is YYEKEE (reference sequence). The CDR3 sequence is 17 residues long. The CDR3 DNA reads as TGTGCCAGCAGCCCCACCGGGACAGGGGCGAATAATTCACCCCTCCACTTT. Its translation is CASSPTGTGANNSPLHF.

This chain uses TRBV23-1 with TRBJ1-1; possibly TRBD1 for D (6 bases). TRBV23-1 is designated an ORF whose function remains uncertain. CDR3 length: 13 amino acids. The V and J ends lost 3 bases and 7 bases respectively, with 12 bases between them. The DNA for the CDR3 is TGCGCCAGCAGTCACCAAACAGGGAATGAAGCTTTCTTT. Translating it yields CASSHQTGNEAFF.

The DNA of the CDR3 is TGTGCCAGCAGCGTGCAGGGGAATAATTCACCCCTCCACTTT. Translation gives CASSVQGNNSPLHF. V is TRBV5-4 and J is TRBJ1-6; tentative D call: TRBD1 (6 bases). The CDR3 runs to 14 residues. Trimming took 4 bases from V and 5 from J, leaving 10 bases between them. Germline assignment: CDR1 SGHNT and CDR2 YYREEE (reference sequence). The variable domain in full, completed from reference TRBV5-4 and TRBJ1-6, reads ETGVTQSPTHLIKTRGQQVTLRCSSQSGHNTVSWYQQALGQGPQFIFQYYREEENGRGNFPPRFSGLQFPNYSSELNVNALELDDSALYLCASSVQGNNSPLHFGNGTRLTVT.

This clone showed up just once. The rearrangement joins TRBV4-2 to TRBJ2-5; 9 bases are shared with TRBD2. This CDR3 has 16 residues. Germline lookup yields CDR1 LGHNA and CDR2 YNFKEQ. The V gene end was trimmed by 1 base and the J gene end by 2 bases; junction bases not matched to a gene: 5. The CDR3 protein is CASSQASGMAQETQYF. CDR3 nucleotides: TGTGCCAGCAGCCAAGCTAGCGGGATGGCACAAGAGACCCAGTACTTC.

The chain employs TRBV7-2 and TRBJ1-2, with 9 bases that match TRBD1. Per the germline V gene, CDR1 is SGHTA and CDR2 is FQGNSA. The V and J ends lost 1 base and 5 bases, in that order; junction bases with no gene match: 2. CDR3 length equals 14 residues. In DNA, the CDR3 is TGTGCCAGCAGCTTAGACGACAGGGGGTATGGCTACACCTTC. It translates to CASSLDDRGYGYTF.

This rearrangement joins TRBV7-8 to TRBJ2-2; 13 bases fit TRBD2. In germline, CDR1 is SGHVS, CDR2 FQNEAQ. Trimming took 3 bases from V and 7 from J; bases not matched to a gene: 5. The CDR3 runs 16 residues. The CDR3 reads CASSFGTSGVGGELFF. The DNA for the CDR3 is TGTGCCAGCAGCTTCGGGACTAGCGGGGTGGGCGGGGAGCTGTTTTTT.

The gene calls are TRBV5-6 and TRBJ1-4; D unclear. The V and J ends lost 4 bases and 0 bases respectively, with 10 bases between them. The CDR3 is 15 amino acids. The germline V gene encodes CDR1 SGHDT and CDR2 YYEEEE. The CDR3 here is CASSPHRSTNEKLFF. The CDR3 nucleotides are TGTGCCAGCAGCCCGCACAGATCAACTAATGAAAAACTGTTTTTT.

This clone was picked up one time. V is TRBV19 and J is TRBJ2-7, with TRBD2 as a possible D gene (6 bases). Per germline, CDR1 LNHDA and CDR2 SQIVND (reference sequence). V was trimmed by 0 bases and J by 4 bases, leaving 10 bases between them. The CDR3 has 14 amino acids. The CDR3: CASSIDGRQYEQYF. The CDR3 region has the DNA TGTGCCAGTAGTATAGATGGGAGGCAGTACGAGCAGTACTTC.

The chain employs TRBV18 and TRBJ1-2; unclear D gene. This CDR3 has 16 residues. The ends were cut back, 6 bases at V and 3 bases at J, with 20 bases in the middle. The germline gives CDR1 KGHSH, CDR2 LQKENI. CDR3 in amino acids: CASSPGPGEGDYGYTF. The DNA for the CDR3 is TGTGCCAGCTCCCCCGGGCCCGGAGAGGGCGACTATGGCTACACCTTC.

This rearrangement joins TRBV19 to TRBJ2-7; TRBD2 matches at 9 bases. This CDR3 contains 12 residues. Trimming cost V 4 bases and J 10 bases; bases outside gene matches: 5. Germline CDR1 and CDR2: LNHDA and SQIVND (reference sequence). CDR3 residues: CASSREREAQYF. The CDR3 DNA follows: TGTGCCAGTAGTAGGGAGCGGGAGGCCCAGTACTTC.

The chain couples TRBV30 to TRBJ2-5; TRBD1 matches 9 bases. TRBJ2-7 explains the end of the DNA better; the J call may be wrong. Per the germline V gene, CDR1 is GTSNPN and CDR2 is SVGIG (reference sequence). This CDR3 spans 13 amino acids. This chain's CDR3 is CAWGQGNTYEQYF. The CDR3 DNA reads TGTGCCTGGGGACAGGGGAACACCTACGAGCAGTACTTC.